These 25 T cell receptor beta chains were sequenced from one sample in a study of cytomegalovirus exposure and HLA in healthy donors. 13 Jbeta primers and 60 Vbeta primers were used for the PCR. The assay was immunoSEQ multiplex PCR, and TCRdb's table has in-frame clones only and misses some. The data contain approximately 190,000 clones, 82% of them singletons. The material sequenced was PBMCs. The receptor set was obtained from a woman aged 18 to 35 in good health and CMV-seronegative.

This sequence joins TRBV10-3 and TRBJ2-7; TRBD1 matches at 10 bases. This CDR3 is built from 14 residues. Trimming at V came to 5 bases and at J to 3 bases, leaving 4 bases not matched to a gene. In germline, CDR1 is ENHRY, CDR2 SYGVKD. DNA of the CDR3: TGTGCCATCAGTACCGGGACAGGGGTCTACGAGCAGTACTTC. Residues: CAISTGTGVYEQYF.

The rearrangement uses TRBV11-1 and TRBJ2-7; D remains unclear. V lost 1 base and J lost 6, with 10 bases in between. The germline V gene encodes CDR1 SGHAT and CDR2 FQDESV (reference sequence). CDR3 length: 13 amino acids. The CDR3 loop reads CASSLDLLGEQYF. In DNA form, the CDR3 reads TGTGCCAGCAGCTTAGACTTGCTCGGCGAGCAGTACTTC.

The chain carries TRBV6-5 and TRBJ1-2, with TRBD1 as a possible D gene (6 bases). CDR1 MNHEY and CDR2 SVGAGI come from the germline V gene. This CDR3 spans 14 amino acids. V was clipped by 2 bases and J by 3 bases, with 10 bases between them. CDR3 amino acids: CASSYEGGDYGYTF. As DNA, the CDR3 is TGTGCCAGCAGTTACGAAGGGGGGGACTATGGCTACACCTTC.

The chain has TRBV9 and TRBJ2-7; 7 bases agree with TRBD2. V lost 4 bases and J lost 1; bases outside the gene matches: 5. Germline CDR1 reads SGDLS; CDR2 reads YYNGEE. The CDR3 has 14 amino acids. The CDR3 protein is CASSSSGVSYEQYF. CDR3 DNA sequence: TGTGCCAGCAGCTCTAGCGGAGTATCCTACGAGCAGTACTTC.

CDR3 region: CASSEASHSYNEQFF. CDR3 bases: TGTGCCAGCAGCGAAGCGTCTCACTCCTACAATGAGCAGTTCTTC. The rearrangement uses TRBV9 and TRBJ2-1; D is undetermined. The CDR3 spans 15 residues. Germline CDR1 SGDLS, CDR2 YYNGEE. V gave up 3 bases and J gave up 0 bases, with 10 bases separating them.

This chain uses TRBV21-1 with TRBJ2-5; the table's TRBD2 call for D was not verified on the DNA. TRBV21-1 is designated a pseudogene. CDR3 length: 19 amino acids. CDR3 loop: CASSKVPLTLGLHQETQYF. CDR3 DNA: TGTGCCAGCAGCAAAGTTCCGCTAACGTTGGGACTACACCAAGAGACCCAGTACTTC.

The CDR3 coding sequence is TGTGCCAGCAGCGGGCGGGGGGTCTATAGCACAGATACGCAGTATTTT. It encodes CASSGRGVYSTDTQYF. The chain has TRBV11-2 and TRBJ2-3; TRBD2 agrees at 8 bases. Germline values: CDR1 SGHAT, CDR2 FQNNGV. V shed 5 bases, J shed 0 bases, and the junction held 7 bases outside the gene matches. The CDR3 runs 16 residues.

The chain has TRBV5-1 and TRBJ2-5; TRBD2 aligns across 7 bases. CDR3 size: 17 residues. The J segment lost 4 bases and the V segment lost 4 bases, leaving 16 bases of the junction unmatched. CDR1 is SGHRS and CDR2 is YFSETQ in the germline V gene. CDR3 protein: CASSGRDAVASGETQYF. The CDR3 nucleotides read TGCGCCAGCAGCGGGAGGGACGCGGTGGCCTCCGGAGAGACCCAGTACTTC.

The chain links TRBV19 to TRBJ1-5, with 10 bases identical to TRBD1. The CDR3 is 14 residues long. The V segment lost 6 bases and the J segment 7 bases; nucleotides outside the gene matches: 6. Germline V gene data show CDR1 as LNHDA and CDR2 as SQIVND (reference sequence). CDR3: CASRKTGGGQPQHF. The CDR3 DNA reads TGTGCCAGTAGGAAGACAGGGGGCGGACAGCCCCAGCATTTT.

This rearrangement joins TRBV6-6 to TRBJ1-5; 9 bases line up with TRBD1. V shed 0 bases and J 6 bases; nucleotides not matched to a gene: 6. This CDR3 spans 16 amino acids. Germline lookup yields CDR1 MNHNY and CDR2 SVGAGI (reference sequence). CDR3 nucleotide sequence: TGTGCCAGCAGTTACTCGAGCCGACAGGGGGGTCAGCCCCAGCATTTT. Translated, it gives CASSYSSRQGGQPQHF.

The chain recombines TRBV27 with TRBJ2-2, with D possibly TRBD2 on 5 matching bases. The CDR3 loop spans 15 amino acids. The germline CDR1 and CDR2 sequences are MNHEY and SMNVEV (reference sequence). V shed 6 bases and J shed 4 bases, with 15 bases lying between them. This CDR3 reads CASSSRYRGTGELFF. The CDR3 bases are TGTGCCAGCAGCAGTAGATATCGGGGCACCGGGGAGCTGTTTTTT.

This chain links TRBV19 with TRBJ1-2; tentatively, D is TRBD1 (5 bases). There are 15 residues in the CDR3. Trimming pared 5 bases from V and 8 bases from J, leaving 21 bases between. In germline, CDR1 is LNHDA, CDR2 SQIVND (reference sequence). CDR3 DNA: TGTGCCAGTAGTGACAGAGATCTATTCCCTGTCGGCTACACCTTC. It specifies CASSDRDLFPVGYTF.

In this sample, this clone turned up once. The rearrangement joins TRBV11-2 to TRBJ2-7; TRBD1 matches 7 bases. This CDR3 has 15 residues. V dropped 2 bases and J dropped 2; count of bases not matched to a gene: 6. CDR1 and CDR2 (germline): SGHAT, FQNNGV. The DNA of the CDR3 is TGTGCCAGCAGCTTAATTGAGGGGGCCGCCTACGAGCAGTACTTC. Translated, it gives CASSLIEGAAYEQYF.

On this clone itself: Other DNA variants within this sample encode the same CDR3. CDR3 nucleotides: TGTGCCAGCAGTCCGCATACGGGGAGCAATCAGCCCCAGCATTTT. It yields the protein CASSPHTGSNQPQHF. The gene calls are TRBV27 and TRBJ1-5; D not certain. The CDR3 has 15 residues. The V end was cut by 5 bases, the J end by 1 base, with 12 bases between. Germline V lookup: CDR1 MNHEY, CDR2 SMNVEV (reference sequence).

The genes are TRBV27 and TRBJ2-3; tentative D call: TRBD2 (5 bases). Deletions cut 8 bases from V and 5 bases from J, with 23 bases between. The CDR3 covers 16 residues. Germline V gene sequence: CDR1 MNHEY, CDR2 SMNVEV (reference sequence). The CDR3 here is CASCREAVLLGDTQYF. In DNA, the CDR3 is TGTGCCAGCTGCCGTGAAGCGGTTTTACTTGGAGATACGCAGTATTTT.

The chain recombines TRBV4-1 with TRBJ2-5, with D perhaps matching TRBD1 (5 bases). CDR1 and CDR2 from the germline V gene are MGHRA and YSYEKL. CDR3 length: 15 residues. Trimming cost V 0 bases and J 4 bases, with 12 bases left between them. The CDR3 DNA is TGCGCCAGCAGCCAAGATACAGGTTCCAGAGAGACCCAGTACTTC. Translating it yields CASSQDTGSRETQYF.

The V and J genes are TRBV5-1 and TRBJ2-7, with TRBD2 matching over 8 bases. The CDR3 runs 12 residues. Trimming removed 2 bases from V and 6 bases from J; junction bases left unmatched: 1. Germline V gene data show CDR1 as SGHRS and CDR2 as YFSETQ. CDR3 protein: CASSFLAGEQYF. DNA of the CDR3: TGCGCCAGCAGCTTCCTAGCGGGCGAGCAGTACTTC.

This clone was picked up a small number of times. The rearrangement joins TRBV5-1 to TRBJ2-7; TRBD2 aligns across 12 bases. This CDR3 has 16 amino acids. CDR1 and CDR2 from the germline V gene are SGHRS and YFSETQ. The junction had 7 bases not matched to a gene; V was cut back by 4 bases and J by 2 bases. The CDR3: CASSPGLAGSTYEQYF. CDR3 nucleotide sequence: TGCGCCAGCAGCCCCGGACTAGCGGGAAGTACCTACGAGCAGTACTTC.

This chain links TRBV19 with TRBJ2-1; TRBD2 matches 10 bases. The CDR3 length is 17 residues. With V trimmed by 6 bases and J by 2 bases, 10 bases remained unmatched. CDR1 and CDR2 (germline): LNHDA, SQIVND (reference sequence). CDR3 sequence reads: CASSPALLAGTYNEQFF. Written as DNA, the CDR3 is TGTGCCAGTAGCCCAGCCCTACTAGCGGGGACCTACAATGAGCAGTTCTTC.

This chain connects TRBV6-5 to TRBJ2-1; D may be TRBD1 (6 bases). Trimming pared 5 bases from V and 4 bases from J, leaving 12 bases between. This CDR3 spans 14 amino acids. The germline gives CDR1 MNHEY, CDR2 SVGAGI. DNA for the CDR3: TGTGCCAGCAGTCCAGGGGACGATTACAATGAGCAGTTCTTC. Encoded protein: CASSPGDDYNEQFF.

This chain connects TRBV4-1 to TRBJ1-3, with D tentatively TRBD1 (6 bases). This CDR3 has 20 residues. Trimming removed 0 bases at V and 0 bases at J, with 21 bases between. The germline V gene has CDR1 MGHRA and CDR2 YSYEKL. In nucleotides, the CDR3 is TGCGCCAGCAGCCAAGATATGACTCGGACAGCTAAGAGCTCTGGAAACACCATATATTTT. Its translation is CASSQDMTRTAKSSGNTIYF.

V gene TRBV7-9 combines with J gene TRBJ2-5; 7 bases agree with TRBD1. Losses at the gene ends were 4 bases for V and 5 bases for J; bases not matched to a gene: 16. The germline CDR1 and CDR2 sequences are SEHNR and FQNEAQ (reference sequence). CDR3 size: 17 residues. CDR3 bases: TGTGCCAGCAGCTCCAACAATAACGAGACAGGGCAGGAGACCCAGTACTTC. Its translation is CASSSNNNETGQETQYF.

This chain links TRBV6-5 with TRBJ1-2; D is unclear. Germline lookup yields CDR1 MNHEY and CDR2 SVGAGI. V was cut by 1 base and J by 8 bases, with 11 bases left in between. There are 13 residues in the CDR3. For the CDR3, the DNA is TGTGCCAGCAGTTACTTACCCCCGGGGGGCTACACCTTC. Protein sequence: CASSYLPPGGYTF.

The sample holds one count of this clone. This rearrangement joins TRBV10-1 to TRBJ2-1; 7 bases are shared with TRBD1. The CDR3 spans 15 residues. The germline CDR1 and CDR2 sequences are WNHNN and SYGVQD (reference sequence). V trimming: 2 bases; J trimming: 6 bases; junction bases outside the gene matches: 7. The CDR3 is CASSEDNRGLNEQFF. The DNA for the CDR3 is TGCGCCAGCAGTGAGGACAACAGGGGCCTCAATGAGCAGTTCTTC.

CDR3 in amino acids: CASTITRDGKAFF. CDR3 in DNA: TGTGCCAGCACTATCACCAGGGATGGAAAGGCTTTCTTT. The V and J genes are TRBV11-2 and TRBJ1-1, with D perhaps TRBD1 (5 bases). Per germline, CDR1 SGHAT and CDR2 FQNNGV. Between the trimmed V and J ends, which lost 7 bases and 11 bases, there was a span of 20 bases. The CDR3 extends over 13 amino acids.